The 16 T cell receptor beta chains reported below all come from one sample, sequenced in a study of cytomegalovirus exposure and HLA in healthy donors (TCRdb year 2017). The protocol used for the library was the immunoSEQ multiplex PCR assay. A mixture of 60 forward primers for TCR Vbeta segments and 13 reverse primers for TCR Jbeta segments was used in the multiplex PCR. TCRdb retrieved this table from immuneACCESS and kept in-frame rearrangements only. Not all clones are present; in checked studies, unresolved V genes account for under half, and no reason is known for the remainder. The sample includes 110,000 or so clones, with about 12% observed a single time. About 16% of the sample comes from the top ten. Input material: PBMCs. These receptors were collected from a man aged 40-50 years in good health and CMV-seropositive.

The chain links TRBV2 to TRBJ1-4; 11 bases line up with TRBD1. J was trimmed by 7 bases and V by 7 bases; bases with no gene match: 5. Germline V gene lookup returns CDR1 SNHLY and CDR2 FYNNEI. This CDR3 has 14 residues. The CDR3 spells CASIRTGGGEKLFF. In DNA, the CDR3 is TGTGCCAGCATTAGGACAGGGGGCGGTGAAAAACTGTTTTTT.

The chain uses TRBV7-9 and TRBJ1-1, with D possibly matching TRBD1 (5 bases). The CDR3 contains 12 residues. Germline values: CDR1 SEHNR, CDR2 FQNEAQ (reference sequence). V dropped 8 bases and J dropped 9 bases, with 16 bases sitting between them. The CDR3: CASGAESAQAFF. In DNA form, the CDR3 reads TGTGCCAGCGGGGCGGAATCGGCACAAGCTTTCTTT.

The J gene is TRBJ2-1, the V gene TRBV30; 8 bases map to TRBD2. This CDR3 has 14 residues. Germline V gene lookup returns CDR1 GTSNPN and CDR2 SVGIG (reference sequence). V lost 4 bases, J lost 6 bases, and 8 bases stayed unmatched. This CDR3 reads CAWIPGTRTNEQFF. The CDR3 nucleotides read TGTGCCTGGATACCCGGGACTAGAACCAATGAGCAGTTCTTC.

This clone occurred a few times. The gene calls are TRBV6-5 and TRBJ2-7, with D unclear. The V end lost 2 bases, the J end lost 3 bases, and 8 bases lay between the germline ends. Germline CDR1 reads MNHEY; CDR2 reads SVGAGI. CDR3 length: 13 amino acids. CDR3 nucleotides: TGTGCCAGCAGTTACCTCGGCGGCTACGAGCAGTACTTC. Translation gives CASSYLGGYEQYF.

The chain links TRBV9 to TRBJ2-7; TRBD2 aligns across 9 bases. The CDR3 is 14 residues long. Germline CDR1 SGDLS, CDR2 YYNGEE. Unmatched junction bases numbered 5, after V lost 3 bases and J lost 4 bases. Here the CDR3 reads CASSGREGRYEQYF. For the CDR3, the DNA is TGTGCCAGCAGCGGGCGGGAGGGCCGATACGAGCAGTACTTC.

This clone was observed a handful of times. This sequence joins TRBV19 and TRBJ2-2, with unresolved D. The CDR3 totals 14 residues. The germline V gene has CDR1 LNHDA and CDR2 SQIVND (reference sequence). Trimming cost V 9 bases and J 4 bases, with 15 bases left between them. The CDR3 DNA is TGTGCCAGCCGTACTCCAACCTTCACCGGGGAGCTGTTTTTT. This codes for CASRTPTFTGELFF.

This clone was detected a few times. This sequence joins TRBV2 and TRBJ1-2; D is undetermined. The CDR3 length is 15 residues. Germline CDR1 is SNHLY and CDR2 is FYNNEI. V gave up 7 bases and J gave up 0 bases, with 15 bases separating them. The CDR3 loop reads CASTVSAGSNYGYTF. CDR3 coding DNA: TGTGCCAGCACCGTCAGTGCGGGATCTAACTATGGCTACACCTTC.

The chain links TRBV19 to TRBJ2-7, with 14 bases fitting TRBD2. The CDR3 length is 16 residues. Germline loops: CDR1 LNHDA, CDR2 SQIVND (reference sequence). V shed 4 bases, J shed 4 bases, and the junction held 6 bases outside the gene matches. The CDR3 DNA reads as TGTGCCAGTAGTAAATCCGGGACTAGCGGGAGTTACGAGCAGTACTTC. It specifies CASSKSGTSGSYEQYF.

This clone was detected a few times. V usage is TRBV6-1 and J usage is TRBJ1-4; the D gene is possibly TRBD1 (5 bases). The germline V gene encodes CDR1 MNHNS and CDR2 SASEGT. The V end lost 4 bases, the J end lost 3 bases, and 9 bases lay between the germline ends. CDR3 length: 14 amino acids. This chain's CDR3 is CASSGMTANEKLFF. The CDR3 DNA is TGTGCCAGCAGTGGGATGACAGCTAATGAAAAACTGTTTTTT.

The rearrangement joins TRBV4-1 to TRBJ2-1; 14 bases agree with TRBD2. Germline CDR1 MGHRA, CDR2 YSYEKL. The V gene end was trimmed by 4 bases and the J gene end by 12 bases; junction bases not matched to a gene: 11. This CDR3 spans 16 amino acids. CDR3 in DNA: TGCGCCAGCAGCCCGCGAGCCGGGACTAGCGGGAGTTTGCAGTTCTTC. Its protein product is CASSPRAGTSGSLQFF.

The V and J genes are TRBV19 and TRBJ1-2, with unresolved D. Germline V gene lookup returns CDR1 LNHDA and CDR2 SQIVND (reference sequence). V was pared by 8 bases and J by 1 base, with 20 bases between. The CDR3 spans 16 residues. The CDR3 region has the DNA TGTGCCAGTCATACGGGTCGCTCATCTTTTAACTATGGCTACACCTTC. It encodes CASHTGRSSFNYGYTF.

This clone was recorded a few times. This rearrangement joins TRBV7-2 to TRBJ2-1; a weak D match, TRBD2 (6 bases). V dropped 5 bases and J dropped 12 bases, with 17 bases sitting between them. CDR1 is SGHTA, CDR2 FQGNSA, per germline. The CDR3 has 13 residues. CDR3 bases: TGTGCCAGCAGCCCGGGACTTGGAAGAGCGCAGTTCTTC. Its translation is CASSPGLGRAQFF.

The chain uses TRBV19 and TRBJ1-2, with 9 bases lining up with TRBD1. Trimming took 4 bases from V and 4 from J; bases not matched to a gene: 7. The CDR3 has 15 amino acids. Germline loops: CDR1 LNHDA, CDR2 SQIVND (reference sequence). The CDR3 coding sequence is TGTGCCAGTAGTACCAGGACAGGGGCAGGCTATGGCTACACCTTC. Its protein product is CASSTRTGAGYGYTF.

CDR3 loop: CASSSRLAGAREQYF. The CDR3 DNA reads TGTGCCAGCAGCTCCCGACTAGCGGGAGCCCGCGAGCAGTACTTC. This sequence joins TRBV11-2 and TRBJ2-7, with TRBD2 identical over 12 bases. The CDR3 extends over 15 amino acids. With V trimmed by 4 bases and J by 6 bases, 7 bases remained unmatched. Germline V gene sequence: CDR1 SGHAT, CDR2 FQNNGV. Variable domain in full (rest from reference TRBV11-2 and TRBJ2-7): EAGVAQSPRYKIIEKRQSVAFWCNPISGHATLYWYQQILGQGPKLLIQFQNNGVVDDSQLPKDRFSAERLKGVDSTLKIQPAKLEDSAVYLCASSSRLAGAREQYFGPGTRLTVT.

This clone has only a few counts. The chain couples TRBV6-5 to TRBJ1-1, with 7 bases fitting TRBD1. The CDR3 totals 14 residues. Germline V CDR1 and CDR2: MNHEY, SVGAGI. The ends lost 7 bases at V and 5 bases at J; junction bases unmatched: 10. CDR3 residues: CASTPGPGGTEAFF. CDR3 sequence (DNA): TGTGCCAGCACCCCGGGACCAGGGGGGACTGAAGCTTTCTTT.

This clone came up a few times. Germline and junction disagree at one end, which may indicate a read error. The chain employs TRBV5-3 and TRBJ1-5; the match to TRBD1 covers 8 bases. TRBV5-3 is treated as an ORF (open reading frame) with a function not yet certain. The CDR3 spans 15 residues. CDR3 nucleotide sequence: TGTGCCAGAAGCCAAACGGGACAGGAAAATCAGTCCCAGCATTTT. Translated, it gives CARSQTGQENQSQHF.